One and the same sample provided the 23 T cell receptor beta chains below, sequenced in a study of blood T cell repertoires in COVID-19. Assay: immunoSEQ multiplex PCR; the TCRdb copy retains only in-frame clones and omits some. The repertoire has under 150,000 clones, over 75% of them found once; the top ten carry 1.8%. The source material was peripheral blood. Receptors were obtained from a human donor with active COVID-19. The donor label of this sample is uncertain.

The rearrangement uses TRBV11-2 and TRBJ1-1; TRBD1 is a possible D gene (5 bases). This CDR3 comprises 14 residues. V was clipped by 2 bases and J by 1 base, with 8 bases between them. The germline V gene has CDR1 SGHAT and CDR2 FQNNGV. The CDR3 region is CASSLIRANTEAFF. DNA of the CDR3: TGTGCCAGCAGCTTAATCAGGGCGAACACTGAAGCTTTCTTT.

The gene calls are TRBV7-2 and TRBJ2-1, with a possible D match to TRBD1 (6 bases). The germline V gene has CDR1 SGHTA and CDR2 FQGNSA. Trimming cost V 5 bases and J 10 bases, with 24 bases left between them. CDR3 size: 16 residues. CDR3 region: CASSPSQGIRGWEQFF. In nucleotides, the CDR3 is TGTGCCAGCAGCCCCTCCCAGGGTATAAGGGGGTGGGAGCAGTTCTTC.

This chain connects TRBV2 to TRBJ2-7; D gene unclear. The CDR3 runs to 14 residues. The germline V and J ends were trimmed by 1 base and 2 bases, with 9 bases remaining between them. Germline-derived CDR1 and CDR2 are SNHLY and FYNNEI. CDR3 bases: TGTGCCAGCAGTGAAGTGGCCCCAACCTACGAGCAGTACTTC. This sequence encodes CASSEVAPTYEQYF.

The chain recombines TRBV5-1 with TRBJ1-2, with TRBD1 identical over 7 bases. Germline values: CDR1 SGHRS, CDR2 YFSETQ. This CDR3 is built from 16 residues. Trimming removed 2 bases from V and 2 bases from J; junction bases left unmatched: 9. The chain's CDR3 is CASSLSQGLQNYGYTF. DNA for the CDR3: TGCGCCAGCAGCTTATCACAGGGGCTCCAGAACTATGGCTACACCTTC.

The gene calls are TRBV7-2 and TRBJ2-1, with TRBD2 matching 7 bases. This CDR3 contains 14 residues. Germline V gives CDR1 SGHTA, CDR2 FQGNSA. The V and J ends lost 4 bases and 5 bases, in that order; junction bases with no gene match: 5. The DNA of the CDR3 is TGTGCCAGCAGCTGGCGGGGGACCAACAATGAGCAGTTCTTC. Protein: CASSWRGTNNEQFF.

The chain joins TRBV2 to TRBJ1-2; 7 bases fit TRBD1. There are 11 residues in the CDR3. With 9 bases clipped from V and 8 bases from J, the junction kept 6 bases outside the gene matches. Germline assignment: CDR1 SNHLY and CDR2 FYNNEI. CDR3 nucleotides: TGTGCCAGTGGAGGGACAGAAGGCTACACCTTC. Encoded protein: CASGGTEGYTF. Full variable domain (missing parts from reference TRBV2 and TRBJ1-2): EPEVTQTPSHQVTQMGQEVILRCVPISNHLYFYWYRQILGQKVEFLVSFYNNEISEKSEIFDDQFSVERPDGSNFTLKIRSTKLEDSAMYFCASGGTEGYTFGSGTRLTVV.

The gene calls are TRBV27 and TRBJ2-5; 9 bases agree with TRBD2. Germline V gives CDR1 MNHEY, CDR2 SMNVEV (reference sequence). The CDR3 length is 12 residues. J gave up 5 bases and V 9 bases, and 4 bases lay outside the gene matches. For the CDR3, the DNA is TGTGCCAGTGGGACTAGCTTGGAGACCCAGTACTTC. Protein sequence: CASGTSLETQYF.

The gene calls are TRBV2 and TRBJ1-1, with D uncertain. The CDR3 runs 13 residues. V lost 2 bases, J lost 1 base, and 5 bases lay in between. CDR1 SNHLY and CDR2 FYNNEI come from the germline V gene. CDR3 sequence: CASSESRNTEAFF. The CDR3 DNA sequence: TGTGCCAGCAGTGAATCGCGGAACACTGAAGCTTTCTTT.

This chain connects TRBV15 to TRBJ2-2; the match to TRBD1 covers 9 bases. CDR1 and CDR2 from the germline V gene are LNHNV and YYDKDF (reference sequence). The CDR3 extends over 17 amino acids. The V and J ends lost 0 bases and 7 bases, in that order; junction bases with no gene match: 9. The CDR3, as DNA: TGTGCCACCAGCAGAGAACGGCGGACAGGGGTTAACGGGGAGCTGTTTTTT. Protein: CATSRERRTGVNGELFF.

The chain couples TRBV29-1 to TRBJ1-2; no definite D call. The CDR3 has 12 residues. The V gene lost 5 bases and the J gene lost 8 bases, with 15 bases spanning the gap. Germline assignment: CDR1 SQVTM and CDR2 ANQGSEA. The CDR3 bases are TGCAGCGTTCCTGACACGGCGAAGGGCTACACCTTC. Encoded protein: CSVPDTAKGYTF.

In regard to this clone: Given the absence of the conserved phenylalanine or tryptophan at the CDR3 end, a read error is likely. It is unclear where the CDR3 begins or ends on the DNA, so no DNA is shown, and the CDR3 is as TCRdb lists it. The chain uses TRBV6-4 and TRBJ1-3; the table's D call TRBD1 went unverified against the DNA. The CDR3 spans 11 residues, counting both ends. CDR1 and CDR2 from the germline V gene are MRHNA and SNTAGT. Here the CDR3 reads CASSDFRDRVL.

The chain uses TRBV6-1 and TRBJ1-2, with a possible D match to TRBD1 (5 bases). The germline V gene encodes CDR1 MNHNS and CDR2 SASEGT. V was cut by 0 bases and J by 3 bases, with 14 bases left in between. This CDR3 has 16 residues. The CDR3: CASSEAGGALDYGYTF. DNA for the CDR3: TGTGCCAGCAGTGAAGCCGGAGGGGCACTGGACTATGGCTACACCTTC.

V and J are TRBV19 and TRBJ1-3, with TRBD1 as a possible D gene (6 bases). CDR3 size: 14 residues. CDR1 is LNHDA and CDR2 is SQIVND in the germline V gene (reference sequence). V lost 5 bases, J lost 2 bases, and 10 bases lay in between. Here the CDR3 reads CASSHREPGNTIYF. CDR3 DNA sequence: TGTGCCAGTAGTCACAGGGAGCCTGGAAACACCATATATTTT.

V and J are TRBV6-4 and TRBJ2-7; D unclear. Trimming removed 2 bases at V and 5 bases at J, with 10 bases between. From germline, CDR1 is MRHNA and CDR2 SNTAGT. The CDR3 has 13 amino acids. The CDR3, as DNA: TGTGCCAGCAGTGACCACCCCGGTAACGAGCAGTACTTC. As protein: CASSDHPGNEQYF.

Comment on this clone: A junction boundary mismatches the germline segment, possibly from a read error. This chain joins TRBV7-2 and TRBJ2-3, with TRBD1 matching over 8 bases. Germline V gene sequence: CDR1 SGHTA, CDR2 FQGNSA. This CDR3 contains 16 residues. For the CDR3, the DNA is TGTGCCAGCAGCTTAGGGTGGGACAGGTCGACAGGTACGCAGTATTTT. Translating it yields CASSLGWDRSTGTQYF.

V and J are TRBV12-3 or TRBV12-4 and TRBJ1-6; D uncertain. With 4 bases removed from V and 7 bases from J, the gap between germline ends came to 5 bases. This CDR3 has 12 amino acids. In DNA, the CDR3 is TGTGCCAGCAGTTCTAGAAATTCACCCCTCCACTTT. Translated, it gives CASSSRNSPLHF.

The chain joins TRBV5-8 to TRBJ2-5; a possible D gene is TRBD2 (5 bases). The CDR3 loop spans 15 amino acids. Germline values: CDR1 SGHTS, CDR2 YDEGEE. The V and J ends lost 0 bases and 2 bases respectively, with 11 bases between them. In nucleotides, the CDR3 is TGTGCCAGCAGCTTGGCCCGGGGAATACAAGAGACCCAGTACTTC. Protein: CASSLARGIQETQYF.

The genes are TRBV19 and TRBJ1-1; the D gene is possibly TRBD1 (5 bases). The CDR3 consists of 17 residues. V lost 3 bases, J lost 4 bases, and 21 bases lay in between. Germline V gives CDR1 LNHDA, CDR2 SQIVND (reference sequence). CDR3 sequence (DNA): TGTGCCAGTAGTATCATTCCTCATCAAGGGGCGCGCACTGAAGCTTTCTTT. It is translated as CASSIIPHQGARTEAFF.

The V call is TRBV19, the J call TRBJ2-3; 7 bases line up with TRBD1. The trim removed 4 bases at V and 4 bases at J, leaving 2 bases unmatched. Germline CDR1 LNHDA, CDR2 SQIVND (reference sequence). The CDR3 covers 13 residues. CDR3 DNA sequence: TGTGCCAGTAGTAGAAGGGGGCCAGATACGCAGTATTTT. It translates to CASSRRGPDTQYF.

This clone was counted once. The genes are TRBV27 and TRBJ1-2; TRBD1 matches at 7 bases. CDR3 length: 15 residues. CDR1 is MNHEY, CDR2 SMNVEV, per germline (reference sequence). V was clipped by 2 bases and J by 5 bases; unmatched bases: 8. The CDR3 spells CASSLDWSGGYGYTF. CDR3 in DNA: TGTGCCAGCAGTTTAGATTGGTCAGGGGGGTATGGCTACACCTTC.

This clone is a singleton in its sample. The chain joins TRBV5-1 to TRBJ1-1; TRBD1 agrees at 7 bases. CDR3 length: 16 residues. The trim removed 0 bases at V and 0 bases at J, leaving 5 bases unmatched. CDR1 and CDR2 (germline): SGHRS, YFSETQ. CDR3 region: CASSLAVTGLNTEAFF. The CDR3 region has the DNA TGCGCCAGCAGCTTGGCGGTGACAGGGTTGAACACTGAAGCTTTCTTT.

J is TRBJ1-1 and V is TRBV28; 7 bases agree with TRBD1. CDR1 is MDHEN and CDR2 is SYDVKM in the germline V gene. V was clipped by 5 bases and J by 0 bases; unmatched bases: 6. The CDR3 spans 15 residues. The CDR3 is CASSPIGQVNTEAFF. Written as DNA, the CDR3 is TGTGCCAGCAGTCCCATCGGACAGGTGAACACTGAAGCTTTCTTT. The variable domain in full, completed from reference TRBV28 and TRBJ1-1, reads DVKVTQSSRYLVKRTGEKVFLECVQDMDHENMFWYRQDPGLGLRLIYFSYDVKMKEKGDIPEGYSVSREKKERFSLILESASTNQTSMYLCASSPIGQVNTEAFFGQGTRLTVV.

The rearrangement uses TRBV19 and TRBJ1-1; possible D gene TRBD1, 5 bases. V dropped 6 bases and J dropped 4 bases, with 12 bases sitting between them. The CDR3 extends over 13 amino acids. Germline V CDR1 and CDR2: LNHDA, SQIVND (reference sequence). The CDR3 coding sequence is TGTGCCAGTAGCCGCCGGAGGGGCACTGAAGCTTTCTTT. Protein: CASSRRRGTEAFF.